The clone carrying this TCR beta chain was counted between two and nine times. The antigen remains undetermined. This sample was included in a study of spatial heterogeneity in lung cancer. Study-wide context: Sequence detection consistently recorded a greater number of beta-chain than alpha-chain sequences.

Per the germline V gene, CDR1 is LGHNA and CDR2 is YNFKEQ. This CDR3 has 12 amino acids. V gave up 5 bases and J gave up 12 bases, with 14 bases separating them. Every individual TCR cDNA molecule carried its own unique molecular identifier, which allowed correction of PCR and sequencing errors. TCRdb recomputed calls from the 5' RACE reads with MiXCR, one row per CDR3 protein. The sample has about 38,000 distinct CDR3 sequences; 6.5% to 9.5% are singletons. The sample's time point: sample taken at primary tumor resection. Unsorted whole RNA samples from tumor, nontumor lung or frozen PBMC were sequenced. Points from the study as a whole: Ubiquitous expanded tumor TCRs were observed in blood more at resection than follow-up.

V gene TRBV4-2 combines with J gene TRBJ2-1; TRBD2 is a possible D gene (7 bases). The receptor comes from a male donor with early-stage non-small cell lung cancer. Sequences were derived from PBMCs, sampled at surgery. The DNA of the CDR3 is TGTGCCAGCAGCACAGAGGGGGGGTCGCAGTTCTTC. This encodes CASSTEGGSQFF.